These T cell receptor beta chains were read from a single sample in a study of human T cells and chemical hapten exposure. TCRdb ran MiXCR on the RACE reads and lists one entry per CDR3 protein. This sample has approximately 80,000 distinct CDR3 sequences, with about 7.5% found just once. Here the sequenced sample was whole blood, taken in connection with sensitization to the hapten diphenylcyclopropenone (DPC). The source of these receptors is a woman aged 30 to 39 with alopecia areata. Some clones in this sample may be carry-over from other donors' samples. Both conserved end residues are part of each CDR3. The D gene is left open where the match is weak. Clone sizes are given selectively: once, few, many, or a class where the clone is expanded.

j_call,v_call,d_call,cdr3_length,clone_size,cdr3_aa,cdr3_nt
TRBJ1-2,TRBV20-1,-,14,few,CSAKMGLNNYGYTF,TGCAGTGCCAAAATGGGGCTTAATAACTATGGCTACACCTTC
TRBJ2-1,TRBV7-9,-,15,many,CASSLVEVSYNEQFF,TGTGCCAGCAGCTTAGTTGAAGTCTCCTACAATGAGCAGTTCTTC
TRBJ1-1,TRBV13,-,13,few,CASSLTLNTEAFF,TGTGCCAGCAGCTTAACCCTGAACACTGAAGCTTTCTTT
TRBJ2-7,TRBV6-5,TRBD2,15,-,CASRQFLAGGYEQYF,TGTGCCAGCAGACAATTCCTAGCGGGGGGCTACGAGCAGTACTTC
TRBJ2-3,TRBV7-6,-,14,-,CASSLGGFPDTQYF,TGTGCCAGCAGCTTAGGAGGGTTTCCAGATACGCAGTATTTT
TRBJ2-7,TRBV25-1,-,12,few,CASSGQIDEQYF,TGTGCCAGCAGTGGACAGATTGACGAGCAGTACTTC
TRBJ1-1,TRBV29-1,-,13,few,CSVVSGPGTEAFF,TGCAGCGTTGTATCCGGGCCGGGCACTGAAGCTTTCTTT
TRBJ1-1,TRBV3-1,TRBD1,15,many,CASSRLGQLNTEAFF,TGTGCCAGCAGCCGCCTGGGACAGTTGAACACTGAAGCTTTCTTT
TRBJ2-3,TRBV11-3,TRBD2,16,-,CASSPTSGPYTDTQYF,TGTGCCAGCAGCCCCACTAGCGGGCCGTACACAGATACGCAGTATTTT
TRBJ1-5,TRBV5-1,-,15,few,CASSFQPGSNQPQHF,TGCGCCAGCAGCTTTCAGCCAGGGAGCAATCAGCCCCAGCATTTT
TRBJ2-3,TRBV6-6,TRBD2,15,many,CASRDSGGYTDTQYF,TGTGCCAGCAGGGATAGCGGGGGGTACACAGATACGCAGTATTTT
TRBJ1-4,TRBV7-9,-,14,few,CASSLGEARGELFF,TGTGCCAGCAGCTTAGGAGAGGCGCGTGGCGAACTGTTTTTT
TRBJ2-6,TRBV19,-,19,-,CASSISMGRLTSGANVLTF,TGTGCCAGTAGTATTAGTATGGGCCGCCTAACCTCTGGGGCCAACGTCCTGACTTTC
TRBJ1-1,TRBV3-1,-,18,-,CASSQLTLVGVRNTEAFF,TGTGCCAGCAGCCAACTGACGCTGGTCGGGGTTAGAAACACTGAAGCTTTCTTT
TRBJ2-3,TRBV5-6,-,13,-,CASWLARGDTQYF,TGTGCCAGTTGGTTAGCGCGGGGAGATACGCAGTATTTT
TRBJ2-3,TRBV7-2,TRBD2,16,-,CASSLAQRGAGDTQYF,TGTGCCAGCAGCTTAGCCCAGCGGGGGGCGGGCGATACGCAGTATTTT
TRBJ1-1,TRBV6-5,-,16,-,CASSTPLGKWHTEAFF,TGTGCCAGCAGTACCCCTTTGGGGAAGTGGCACACTGAAGCTTTCTTT
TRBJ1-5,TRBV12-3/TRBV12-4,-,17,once,CASSFREGRSSNQPQHF,TGTGCCAGCAGTTTTCGGGAAGGCCGTTCGAGCAATCAGCCCCAGCATTTT
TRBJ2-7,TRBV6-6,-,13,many,CASSYGAGVEQYF,TGTGCCAGCAGTTACGGTGCCGGGGTCGAGCAGTACTTC
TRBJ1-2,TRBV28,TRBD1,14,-,CASSSGQGGYGYTF,TGTGCCAGCAGTTCCGGACAGGGCGGGTATGGCTACACCTTC
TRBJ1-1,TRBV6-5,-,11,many,CASRRNTEAFF,TGTGCCAGCCGGCGTAACACTGAAGCTTTCTTT
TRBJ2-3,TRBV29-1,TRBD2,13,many,CSVALPLAGTQYF,TGCAGCGTTGCCCTGCCCCTAGCGGGGACGCAGTATTTT
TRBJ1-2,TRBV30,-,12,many,CAWSVPPNGYTF,TGTGCCTGGAGTGTACCGCCCAATGGCTACACCTTC
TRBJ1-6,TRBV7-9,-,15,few,CASSLARGLESPLHF,TGTGCCAGCAGCTTAGCGCGGGGGTTGGAATCACCCCTCCACTTT
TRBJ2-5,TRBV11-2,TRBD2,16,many,CASSLGLAGGRETQYF,TGTGCCAGCAGCTTAGGGCTAGCGGGGGGGAGGGAGACCCAGTACTTC
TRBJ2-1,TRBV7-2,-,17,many,CASSFSSHIPSYNEQFF,TGTGCCAGCAGCTTTTCCTCGCACATACCCTCCTACAATGAGCAGTTCTTC
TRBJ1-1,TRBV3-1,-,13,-,CASSRHQGTEAFF,TGTGCCAGCAGCCGCCACCAGGGCACTGAAGCTTTCTTT
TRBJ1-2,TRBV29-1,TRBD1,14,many,CSATPGQGGSGYTF,TGCAGCGCGACACCGGGACAGGGTGGATCTGGCTACACCTTC